This T cell receptor beta chain was retrieved from a study of blood T cell repertoires in COVID-19 (dated by TCRdb to the early 2020s). Some background on the complete study: The collaborator samples originated in the United States, Italy and Spain and spanned the acute and convalescent phases of COVID-19. The material from the prospective study consisted of cDNA or gDNA derived from T cells, B-cell-depleted T cells, or PBMCs. Nearly every sample came with metadata listing a de-identified subject ID, COVID-19 status, age in years and sex. The repertoires were made available in a free public database intended to serve as a resource for research on the immune response to SARS-CoV-2. HLA class I and class II types, where available, came from metadata supplied by the sample provider rather than from assay-based typing. Samples were obtained from the ongoing ImmuneRACE study (first 160 participants) and from some 1,300 subjects provided by 6 global collaborators. The dataset comprised deeply sampled blood TCRbeta repertoires from subjects exposed to, actively infected with, or recovered from COVID-19. Broader findings and caveats from the paper: The quantity of clinical and demographic metadata differed by source and by participant and was supplied without curation.

The immunoSEQ Assay, a bias-controlled multiplex PCR, was used to amplify TCRbeta CDR3 regions from genomic DNA. Processing in the source paper ran as follows. The number of nucleated cells in each sample was estimated by amplification of reference gene primers within the assay. To quantify the absolute abundance of each unique TCRbeta CDR3 rearrangement, sequence reads were collapsed and filtered. For each sample, productive Simpson clonality was calculated as the square root of Simpson's diversity index across productive rearrangements. TCRdb limited this immuneACCESS table to in-frame rearrangements with V and J called. A share of clones is missing; checked studies link under half to unresolved V genes, and the rest is unexplained. V, J and clone size reflect that table, while D and trimming were determined from the DNA. Here the sample has 150,000 to 200,000 clones; 80% to 95% occur a single time. The ten top clones hold approximately 0.56% of the sample.

Each collaborating institution followed its own protocols to collect whole blood in K2EDTA tubes. Collaborator samples were shipped for TCRbeta analysis as frozen whole blood, isolated PBMCs, or DNA extracted from either sample type. A word on this clone: No antigen is known for it. The sample holds no much larger clone one base away, and base qualities are not on file.

Sequencing was carried out using peripheral blood. The sequence was collected from a man in his forties or fifties with acute or convalescent COVID-19.

DNA sequence: TGTGCCAGCCCCTGCGGGAGGGGCTCCTACAATGAGCAGTTCTTC. This is translated as CASPCGRGSYNEQFF. This chain is built from TRBV21-1 and TRBJ2-1; TRBD2 is the table's D call, not checked against the DNA. TRBV21-1 is termed a pseudogene. From its cysteine to its phenylalanine, the CDR3 spans 15 amino acids. Only the CDR3 DNA stays, 45 bases, in frame from base 1.